This entry concerns a single T cell receptor beta chain. This specimen comes from a study of beta chain features in type 1 diabetes. Study-level background: Examination covered roughly 100,000,000 sorted cells spanning all samples.

Trimming took 1 base from V and 8 from J, leaving 19 bases between them. The germline gives CDR1 SGHNT, CDR2 YYREEE (reference sequence). This CDR3 comprises 16 residues. Sequencing targeted expressed TCRB transcripts, as all isolated RNA had been reverse transcribed. About 3.6 million reads was the average for naive, central memory and regulatory T cell samples. The protocol was immunoSEQ multiplex PCR, while the TCRdb copy is restricted to in-frame clones and leaves out a portion. Among 130,000 to 150,000 clones, 6% to 7.5% were seen once, and the ten largest hold 1.4%. The sequenced sample was central memory CD4+ T cells from blood. The clonotype originates from a woman aged 25 to 39 in good health. The V gene is TRBV5-4, the J gene TRBJ2-1; possibly TRBD2 for D (6 bases). The CDR3 nucleotides are TGTGCCAGCAGCTTGCGGGCGGGAAGGTTGGGCGATGAGCAGTTCTTC. This encodes CASSLRAGRLGDEQFF.